Presented here are 30 T cell receptor beta chains from one specimen sequenced in a study of molecular identifiers for immune sequencing clone quantification. TCRdb analysed the PCR reads with MiXCR anew, one entry per CDR3 protein. The sample includes 600,000 to 650,000 distinct CDR3 sequences, just under 20% seen only once; the top ten take 0.75% to 0.95%. The sequenced sample was naive CD8+ T cells from blood, with Jurkat cell RNA spiked in. Subset given: FACS-sorted CD8+CD4-CCR7+CD45RA+ naive T cells. Source of these receptors: a human donor in good health. Some libraries in this study had Jurkat cell RNA spiked in.

The chain links TRBV10-3 to TRBJ2-7, with D perhaps matching TRBD2 (5 bases). Trimming cost V 1 base and J 6 bases, with 16 bases left between them. Germline values: CDR1 ENHRY, CDR2 SYGVKD. The CDR3 runs 15 residues. The CDR3 nucleotides are TGTGCCATCAGTGAGTGGGTATCCGGGGATGGCGAGCAGTACTTC. This translates into CAISEWVSGDGEQYF.

This clonotype came up many times. This chain uses TRBV5-1 with TRBJ2-7; tentative D call: TRBD1 (5 bases). CDR1 and CDR2 from the germline V gene are SGHRS and YFSETQ. The CDR3 runs to 12 residues. V lost 1 base, J lost 5 bases, and 7 bases lay in between. CDR3 sequence (DNA): TGCGCCAGCAGCTTGACACAGGACGAGCAGTACTTC. Translated: CASSLTQDEQYF. The whole variable domain, remainder taken from reference TRBV5-1 and TRBJ2-7, is KAGVTQTPRYLIKTRGQQVTLSCSPISGHRSVSWYQQTPGQGLQFLFEYFSETQRNKGNFPGRFSGRQFSNSRSEMNVSTLELGDSALYLCASSLTQDEQYFGPGTRLTVT.

As concerns this clonotype: A much larger clonotype is one base distant, so this may be a read error. This chain links TRBV4-3 with TRBJ2-7; possible D gene TRBD2, 5 bases. This CDR3 comprises 14 residues. Germline lookup yields CDR1 LGHNA and CDR2 YSLEER. V was clipped by 0 bases and J by 1 base, with 7 bases between them. The CDR3 sequence is CASSQDSVSYEQYF. As DNA, the CDR3 is TGCGCCAGCAGCCAAGATAGCGTATCCTACGAGCAGTACTTC.

This clonotype was seen only a few times. This sequence may be a read error, since a much larger clone differs from it by one base. This chain uses TRBV7-9 with TRBJ1-1, with a weak D call TRBD1 (5 bases). CDR1 SEHNR and CDR2 FQNEAQ come from the germline V gene (reference sequence). The ends were cut back, 4 bases at V and 4 bases at J, with 22 bases in the middle. This CDR3 has 17 residues. Here the CDR3 reads CASSSLQSTGRVTEAFF. CDR3 sequence (DNA): TGTGCCAGCAGCTCCCTCCAATCGACGGGCAGGGTCACTGAAGCTTTCTTT.

The sample holds many counts of this clonotype. The rearrangement joins TRBV27 to TRBJ2-3, with 7 bases matching TRBD2. The trim removed 4 bases at V and 2 bases at J, leaving 15 bases unmatched. This CDR3 region has 18 residues. Germline values: CDR1 MNHEY, CDR2 SMNVEV (reference sequence). DNA of the CDR3: TGTGCCAGCAGTTGGTCCTCCGCGGGGGTGATAGTCACAGATACGCAGTATTTT. Protein product: CASSWSSAGVIVTDTQYF.

This clonotype was observed at least ten times. The CDR3 reads CASSLGWGGLNTQYF. DNA for the CDR3: TGTGCCAGCAGCTTGGGGTGGGGGGGCCTAAATACGCAGTATTTT. The chain is built from TRBV5-4 and TRBJ2-3; perhaps TRBD2 as D (7 bases). The germline gives CDR1 SGHNT, CDR2 YYREEE (reference sequence). Trimming stripped 0 bases from V and 7 bases from J, with 15 bases between. The length of the CDR3 is 15 residues.

As regards this clonotype: One end of the junction does not line up with germline, which may come from a read error. The J gene is TRBJ1-1, the V gene TRBV12-3 or TRBV12-4, with D uncertain. This CDR3 region has 14 residues. CDR3 in amino acids: CASSLGAGDTKAFF. DNA of the CDR3: TGTGCCAGCAGTTTAGGGGCAGGAGACACTAAAGCTTTCTTT.

A remark on this clonotype: The CDR3 does not end in the conserved phenylalanine or tryptophan, so this is likely a read error. The chain employs TRBV11-2 and TRBJ1-4; 9 bases match TRBD1. Per germline, CDR1 SGHAT and CDR2 FQNNGV. The CDR3 runs to 14 residues. V shed 7 bases and J 10 bases; nucleotides not matched to a gene: 10. The DNA of the CDR3 is TGTGCCAGCACCACCGGGACAGGGTCTGCAAAACTGTTTCTT. Translation: CASTTGTGSAKLFL.

The chain has TRBV27 and TRBJ2-7; D possibly uses TRBD1 or TRBD2 (7 bases each). V was shortened by 5 bases and J by 3 bases, with 20 bases between the two germline ends. CDR3 length: 16 amino acids. The V gene's germline CDR1 is MNHEY and CDR2 SMNVEV (reference sequence). CDR3 sequence reads: CASSNDLGRGLYEQYF. CDR3 nucleotides: TGTGCCAGCAGTAACGACCTGGGGAGGGGGCTCTACGAGCAGTACTTC.

This clonotype was counted between two and nine times. This may arise from a read error, as a much more abundant clone is one base away. V is TRBV6-2 or TRBV6-3 and J is TRBJ2-5, with 8 bases identical to TRBD2. There are 17 residues in the CDR3. Germline loops: CDR1 MNHEY, CDR2 SVGEGT. CDR3 bases: TGTGCCAGCAGTTACTTCATCACCACTAGCGGCCAAGAGGCCCAGTACTTC. Translated: CASSYFITTSGQEAQYF.

This clonotype was seen ten or more times. The rearrangement links TRBV25-1 to TRBJ1-2; D uncertain. Trimming pared 5 bases from V and 1 base from J, leaving 8 bases between. The germline V gene encodes CDR1 MGHDK and CDR2 SYGVNS. The CDR3 covers 13 residues. The CDR3 DNA reads TGTGCCAGCAGTCTCCAGAATAACTATGGCTACACCTTC. Translated: CASSLQNNYGYTF.

Remarks on this clonotype: An end of the junction does not agree with germline; a read error may underlie this. The chain recombines TRBV29-1 with TRBJ1-4; D is perhaps TRBD1 (5 bases). The germline CDR1 and CDR2 sequences are SQVTM and ANQGSEA. The CDR3 contains 11 residues. CDR3 loop: CGVQGSEKLFF. The CDR3 region has the DNA TGCGGCGTCCAGGGTAGTGAAAAACTGTTTTTT. Variable domain in full (rest from reference TRBV29-1 and TRBJ1-4): SAVISQKPSRDICQRGTSLTIQCQVDSQVTMMFWYRQQPGQSLTLIATANQGSEATYESGFVIDKFPISRPNLTFSTLTVSNMSPEDSSIYLCGVQGSEKLFFGSGTQLSVL.

With respect to this clonotype: A much larger clone differs by one base, so this may be a read error. No conserved phenylalanine or tryptophan ends this CDR3, so it is likely a read error. The gene calls are TRBV5-1 and TRBJ2-4; D remains unclear. Between the trimmed V and J ends, which lost 3 bases and 8 bases, there was a span of 12 bases. Germline V gives CDR1 SGHRS, CDR2 YFSETQ. This CDR3 region has 13 residues. DNA of the CDR3: TGCGCCAGCAGCTATACCGGGTCTGACATTCAGTACCTC. This gives the protein CASSYTGSDIQYL.

This clonotype was seen repeatedly, ten times or more. This chain connects TRBV4-3 to TRBJ2-7; D gene uncertain. V was clipped by 0 bases and J by 3 bases, with 15 bases between them. Germline CDR1 is LGHNA and CDR2 is YSLEER. CDR3 length equals 16 residues. The CDR3 protein is CASSQDRSGRFYEQYF. DNA of the CDR3: TGCGCCAGCAGCCAAGACCGCTCGGGCAGATTCTACGAGCAGTACTTC.

This sequence joins TRBV9 and TRBJ2-2; 11 positions match TRBD1. CDR3 length equals 18 residues. Per the germline V gene, CDR1 is SGDLS and CDR2 is YYNGEE. Losses at the gene ends were 0 bases for V and 3 bases for J; bases not matched to a gene: 7. CDR3 sequence (DNA): TGTGCCAGCAGCGTAGAGGGACAGGGGGTTTTGGACACCGGGGAGCTGTTTTTT. It codes for CASSVEGQGVLDTGELFF.

In its sample, this clonotype was seen many times. The V gene is TRBV7-9, the J gene TRBJ1-1; D is undetermined. Germline V gene data show CDR1 as SEHNR and CDR2 as FQNEAQ (reference sequence). Trimming took 5 bases from V and 2 from J, leaving 12 bases between them. The CDR3 is made up of 14 amino acids. The CDR3 sequence is CASSHRWTNTEAFF. The CDR3 DNA reads TGTGCCAGCAGCCATCGATGGACCAACACTGAAGCTTTCTTT.

Details on this clonotype: Possible read error: a much larger clone is one base away. V usage is TRBV2 and J usage is TRBJ1-1, with TRBD1 as a possible D gene (6 bases). From germline, CDR1 is SNHLY and CDR2 FYNNEI. The CDR3 has 11 residues. CDR3 in DNA: TGTGCCAGCAGCCCACAGGGTGAAGCTCTCTTT. This gives the protein CASSPQGEALF.

This clonotype was counted many times. The J gene is TRBJ1-1, the V gene TRBV4-3; D gene ambiguous. This CDR3 has 15 amino acids. Germline V gives CDR1 LGHNA, CDR2 YSLEER. Trimming removed 0 bases from V and 3 bases from J, with 11 bases in between. The CDR3 DNA follows: TGCGCCAGCAGCCAAGACGTGGTTACATACACTGAAGCTTTCTTT. It encodes CASSQDVVTYTEAFF.

This clonotype was recorded many times. The chain employs TRBV28 and TRBJ2-3; a weak D match, TRBD2 (5 bases). Trimming stripped 1 base from V and 4 bases from J, with 12 bases between. Germline lookup yields CDR1 MDHEN and CDR2 SYDVKM. CDR3 size: 15 residues. CDR3: CASSLFIGSADTQYF. The CDR3 region has the DNA TGTGCCAGCAGTTTATTTATTGGGAGTGCAGATACGCAGTATTTT.

J is TRBJ2-7 and V is TRBV3-1, with 10 positions matching TRBD2. CDR3 length equals 16 residues. Germline trimming cut 1 base from V and 6 bases from J; bases unmatched to any gene: 9. Germline CDR1 and CDR2: LGHDT and YNNKEL (reference sequence). This CDR3 is CASSQVGSGRIGEQYF. The CDR3, as DNA: TGTGCCAGCAGCCAAGTGGGTAGCGGGAGGATCGGCGAGCAGTACTTC.

The chain carries TRBV27 and TRBJ2-2, with D possibly TRBD1 on 5 matching bases. Germline V gene sequence: CDR1 MNHEY, CDR2 SMNVEV (reference sequence). Trimming took 2 bases from V and 3 from J, leaving 13 bases between them. CDR3 length: 16 residues. CDR3 in amino acids: CASSLQGSWDTGELFF. The CDR3 region has the DNA TGTGCCAGCAGTTTACAGGGTTCGTGGGACACCGGGGAGCTGTTTTTT.

This clonotype appeared a few times. The chain joins TRBV12-3 or TRBV12-4 to TRBJ2-1, with D possibly matching TRBD1 (6 bases). V gave up 5 bases and J gave up 6 bases, with 11 bases separating them. The CDR3 is made up of 13 amino acids. Here the CDR3 reads CASSRDTLNEQFF. CDR3 nucleotide sequence: TGTGCCAGCAGTAGGGACACCCTCAATGAGCAGTTCTTC.

This clonotype was picked up a small number of times. The chain joins TRBV4-3 to TRBJ2-2, with 9 bases identical to TRBD1. Unmatched junction bases numbered 9, after V lost 1 base and J lost 6 bases. The CDR3 runs 17 residues. Germline lookup yields CDR1 LGHNA and CDR2 YSLEER. The CDR3 loop is CASSQAGQGFSSGELFF. CDR3 coding DNA: TGCGCCAGCAGCCAAGCGGGACAGGGTTTTTCTTCCGGGGAGCTGTTTTTT.

On this clonotype itself: It may be a read error: a sequence one base away is much more abundant. The chain joins TRBV5-4 to TRBJ1-2, with 7 bases matching TRBD1. Losses at the gene ends were 0 bases for V and 5 bases for J; bases not matched to a gene: 4. Germline V gene sequence: CDR1 SGHNT, CDR2 YYREEE (reference sequence). This CDR3 region has 14 residues. CDR3 region: CASSLEETGYGYTF. CDR3 nucleotide sequence: TGTGCCAGCAGCTTGGAGGAGACAGGGTATGGCTACACCTTC.

This clonotype was detected many times. The rearrangement joins TRBV12-3 or TRBV12-4 to TRBJ2-7; no clear D. The CDR3 spans 12 residues. V lost 5 bases, J lost 6 bases, and 11 bases lay in between. The CDR3: CASSGSTGEQYF. In DNA form, the CDR3 reads TGTGCCAGCAGTGGGTCTACGGGCGAGCAGTACTTC.

Points on this clonotype: No conserved phenylalanine or tryptophan is present at the end of the CDR3, so a read error is the likely explanation. The limits of the CDR3 on the DNA are not certain, so only TCRdb's listed CDR3 is given. The gene calls are TRBV6-2 or TRBV6-3 and TRBJ1-1; no check of the table's D call, TRBD1, against the DNA was made. A total of 14 residues make up the CDR3, ends included. The germline V gene has CDR1 MNHEY and CDR2 SVGEGT. The CDR3: CASSYSGANTEALS.

This clonotype was recorded many times. The gene calls are TRBV30 and TRBJ2-3, with TRBD2 matching 9 bases. The length of the CDR3 is 16 residues. Germline V gives CDR1 GTSNPN, CDR2 SVGIG (reference sequence). Trimming cost V 0 bases and J 4 bases; bases outside gene matches: 8. The CDR3 spells CAWSVGAGGPADTQYF. Written as DNA, the CDR3 is TGTGCCTGGAGTGTTGGGGCGGGGGGGCCAGCAGATACGCAGTATTTT.

About this clonotype: A much more abundant neighbour one base away suggests this may be a read error. The missing conserved phenylalanine or tryptophan at the end of this CDR3 makes a read error likely. V and J are TRBV7-8 and TRBJ2-7; 10 nucleotides agree with TRBD1. The CDR3 runs 15 residues. The germline CDR1 and CDR2 sequences are SGHVS and FQNEAQ. V shed 2 bases and J 7 bases; nucleotides not matched to a gene: 8. As DNA, the CDR3 is TGTGCCAGCAGCTTATTTGGACAGGGGGAACCGGAGCAGTACTCC. This sequence encodes CASSLFGQGEPEQYS.

The chain links TRBV29-1 to TRBJ2-3; 10 positions match TRBD2. Per germline, CDR1 SQVTM and CDR2 ANQGSEA. This CDR3 is 15 amino acids long. The trim removed 7 bases at V and 2 bases at J, leaving 9 bases unmatched. The CDR3 loop is CSAERLAGVTDTQYF. As DNA, the CDR3 is TGCAGCGCCGAGAGGCTAGCGGGAGTCACAGATACGCAGTATTTT.

This clonotype appeared a single time. Since a much larger clone is just one base distant, this may be a read error. This CDR3 is CASRGGHQETQYF. CDR3 coding DNA: TGTGCCAGCAGGGGCGGGCACCAAGAGACCCAGTACTTC. The chain employs TRBV7-9 and TRBJ2-5, with D possibly being TRBD2 (5 bases). Trimming took 6 bases from V and 0 from J, leaving 8 bases between them. Germline assignment: CDR1 SEHNR and CDR2 FQNEAQ (reference sequence). This CDR3 has 13 amino acids.